This entry lists 4 T cell receptor beta chains sequenced from one sample in a study of cytomegalovirus exposure and HLA in healthy donors. The PCR ran on 60 Vbeta and 13 Jbeta primers. Clones were sequenced by immunoSEQ multiplex PCR, and TCRdb holds only the in-frame ones, with some missing. Of more than 150,000 clones in the sample, about four fifths are singletons; the top ten hold about 2.1%. The source material was PBMCs. These receptors all stem from a woman in her twenties or thirties in good health and CMV-seronegative.

The chain couples TRBV29-1 to TRBJ1-2; TRBD1 matches 8 bases. With V trimmed by 4 bases and J by 7 bases, 11 bases remained unmatched. The CDR3 totals 14 residues. Germline V gives CDR1 SQVTM, CDR2 ANQGSEA. The CDR3 DNA reads TGCAGCGTTGGGCCGGGGCAGGGGGCAGGTGGCTACACCTTC. Protein sequence: CSVGPGQGAGGYTF.

The chain has TRBV6-1 and TRBJ1-5, with D unresolved. Germline V gene data show CDR1 as MNHNS and CDR2 as SASEGT. The CDR3 covers 13 residues. Trimming stripped 0 bases from V and 10 bases from J, with 10 bases between. The CDR3 loop is CASSEAIRGPQHF. The CDR3 nucleotides read TGTGCCAGCAGTGAAGCCATTCGGGGACCCCAGCATTTT.

This chain links TRBV7-9 with TRBJ2-7, with 7 bases matching TRBD1. The CDR3 is 18 amino acids. CDR1 and CDR2 from the germline V gene are SEHNR and FQNEAQ (reference sequence). V dropped 0 bases and J dropped 5; count of bases not matched to a gene: 16. The CDR3 reads CASSLAPTLTGPHHEQYF. As DNA, the CDR3 is TGTGCCAGCAGCTTAGCCCCTACTTTGACAGGGCCGCATCACGAGCAGTACTTC.

This chain connects TRBV18 to TRBJ2-5, with D unclear. The CDR3 is 11 amino acids. V was pared by 6 bases and J by 2 bases, with 4 bases between. CDR1 is KGHSH, CDR2 LQKENI, per germline. The CDR3 loop is CASSRQETQYF. The CDR3 DNA reads TGTGCCAGCTCGCGACAAGAGACCCAGTACTTC. Combining the CDR3 with reference TRBV18 and TRBJ2-5 gives the whole variable domain NAGVMQNPRHLVRRRGQEARLRCSPMKGHSHVYWYRQLPEEGLKFMVYLQKENIIDESGMPKERFSAEFPKEGPSILRIQQVVRGDSAAYFCASSRQETQYFGPGTRLLVL.